This TCR beta chain emerged from a study of blood T cells in healthy people across ages. PCR was performed a second time for roughly 7 to 12 cycles using a sample-barcoded 5' primer and a J-beta primer mix. TCRdb passed the 5' RACE reads through MiXCR, listing each CDR3 protein once. The sample has approximately 2,000,000 distinct CDR3 sequences, roughly two fifths seen once; the top ten hold 23%. This receptor was identified in a human donor in good health. The material sequenced was blood.

The DNA for the CDR3 is TGTGCCAGCAACCCCGGACAGGGGGCGATTGAAGCTTTCTTT. Protein product: CASNPGQGAIEAFF. This chain connects TRBV27 to TRBJ1-1, with 11 positions matching TRBD1. Germline V gives CDR1 MNHEY, CDR2 SMNVEV (reference sequence). With V trimmed by 7 bases and J by 7 bases, 8 bases remained unmatched. CDR3 size: 14 residues.